The 30 T cell receptor beta chains below all came from one sample that was sequenced in a study of neurological immune-mediated disorders. Using its own MiXCR run on the 5' RACE reads, TCRdb lists one record per CDR3 protein. The sample holds 26,000 or so distinct CDR3 sequences, 9% to 15% seen once. Sequenced input: PBMCs. These receptors all come from a man aged 55 to 70 in good health.

Ten or more counts support this clonotype. V gene TRBV6-5 combines with J gene TRBJ2-7, with a weak D call TRBD1 (6 bases). V was trimmed by 6 bases and J by 3 bases, leaving 18 bases between them. The CDR3 length is 15 residues. Germline CDR1 is MNHEY and CDR2 is SVGAGI. CDR3 nucleotides: TGTGCCAGCAGGCCTGATTGGGACATAAACTACGAGCAGTACTTC. Translating gives CASRPDWDINYEQYF.

This clonotype has at least ten counts. The chain uses TRBV5-5 and TRBJ2-7; unclear D gene. Germline V gene data show CDR1 as SGHKS and CDR2 as YYEKEE (reference sequence). The CDR3 totals 12 residues. V gave up 2 bases and J gave up 3 bases, with 6 bases separating them. The CDR3 nucleotides read TGTGCCAGCAGCTTAATGAACTACGAGCAGTACTTC. It is translated as CASSLMNYEQYF. Variable domain in full (rest from reference TRBV5-5 and TRBJ2-7): DAGVTQSPTHLIKTRGQQVTLRCSPISGHKSVSWYQQVLGQGPQFIFQYYEKEERGRGNFPDRFSARQFPNYSSELNVNALLLGDSALYLCASSLMNYEQYFGPGTRLTVT.

Worth noting for this clonotype: One end of the junction varies from germline; a read error may be responsible. The chain employs TRBV5-1 and TRBJ2-2; weak D call: TRBD2 (5 bases). Germline V gene lookup returns CDR1 SGHRS and CDR2 YFSETQ. CDR3 length equals 13 residues. Here the CDR3 DNA reads TGCGCCAGCAGCTTGGAGTTGTACGGGGAGCCGTTTTTT. This sequence encodes CASSLELYGEPFF. The variable domain in full, with the rest retrieved from reference TRBV5-1 and TRBJ2-2, is KAGVTQTPRYLIKTRGQQVTLSCSPISGHRSVSWYQQTPGQGLQFLFEYFSETQRNKGNFPGRFSGRQFSNSRSEMNVSTLELGDSALYLCASSLELYGEPFFGEGSRLTVL.

The rearrangement uses TRBV14 and TRBJ2-2; a weak D match, TRBD2 (5 bases). The CDR3 consists of 15 residues. CDR1 is SGHDN and CDR2 is FVKESK in the germline V gene. Trimming shortened V by 4 bases and J by 6 bases, and 15 bases separated the two germline ends. The CDR3 here is CASSRSPWGAGELFF. CDR3 nucleotides: TGTGCCAGCAGCCGGTCTCCATGGGGAGCCGGGGAGCTGTTTTTT. Complete variable domain (other parts from reference TRBV14 and TRBJ2-2): EAGVTQFPSHSVIEKGQTVTLRCDPISGHDNLYWYRRVMGKEIKFLLHFVKESKQDESGMPNNRFLAERTGGTYSTLKVQPAELEDSGVYFCASSRSPWGAGELFFGEGSRLTVL.

By share, this clonotype ranks as medium-sized. The chain is built from TRBV7-6 and TRBJ2-7; no firm D call. Germline V CDR1 and CDR2: SGHVS, FNYEAQ. V shed 2 bases and J shed 2 bases, with 7 bases lying between them. The CDR3 totals 13 residues. The CDR3 sequence is CASSLSLAYEQYF. The CDR3 DNA sequence: TGTGCCAGCAGCTTATCCCTAGCCTACGAGCAGTACTTC. Complete variable domain (other parts from reference TRBV7-6 and TRBJ2-7): GAGVSQSPRYKVTKRGQDVALRCDPISGHVSLYWYRQALGQGPEFLTYFNYEAQQDKSGLPNDRFSAERPEGSISTLTIQRTEQRDSAMYRCASSLSLAYEQYFGPGTRLTVT.

This clonotype was seen only a few times. V usage is TRBV3-1 and J usage is TRBJ2-3; a possible D gene is TRBD1 (6 bases). This CDR3 has 18 amino acids. Germline CDR1 is LGHDT and CDR2 is YNNKEL (reference sequence). Trimming removed 0 bases at V and 1 base at J, with 17 bases between. CDR3 region: CASSQDPSSGGGTDTQYF. The CDR3 DNA reads TGTGCCAGCAGCCAAGACCCTAGTTCTGGGGGCGGCACAGATACGCAGTATTTT.

The J gene is TRBJ2-7, the V gene TRBV12-3 or TRBV12-4; 9 nucleotides agree with TRBD1. The CDR3 extends over 17 amino acids. Germline trimming cut 10 bases from V and 1 base from J; bases unmatched to any gene: 17. The CDR3 spells CAISPNTGTGRSYEQYF. The CDR3 DNA reads TGTGCCATTAGTCCAAATACTGGGACAGGGAGATCCTACGAGCAGTACTTC.

This clonotype was observed at least ten times. The gene calls are TRBV24-1 and TRBJ2-3; tentative D call: TRBD2 (5 bases). Germline assignment: CDR1 KGHDR and CDR2 SFDVKD. Deletions cut 3 bases from V and 2 bases from J, with 8 bases between. CDR3 size: 14 residues. CDR3 region: CATSDSGPTDTQYF. In nucleotides, the CDR3 is TGTGCCACCAGTGATAGCGGACCCACAGATACGCAGTATTTT.

This clonotype is medium-sized by share. The V call is TRBV10-3, the J call TRBJ1-3; TRBD1 might be the D (5 bases). V lost 3 bases to trimming and J lost 0 bases, with 12 bases between them. The germline V gene encodes CDR1 ENHRY and CDR2 SYGVKD. The CDR3 has 16 amino acids. The CDR3 DNA reads TGTGCCATCAGTGATCGTGGGGCCACCTCTGGAAACACCATATATTTT. Translation gives CAISDRGATSGNTIYF.

This clonotype was observed many times. The rearrangement joins TRBV20-1 to TRBJ1-5; a possible D gene is TRBD1 (6 bases). This CDR3 region has 13 residues. V shed 5 bases and J shed 0 bases, with 8 bases lying between them. Germline CDR1 DFQATT, CDR2 SNEGSKA (reference sequence). The CDR3 DNA is TGCAGTGCTGAGGGGGATAGCAATCAGCCCCAGCATTTT. Protein: CSAEGDSNQPQHF.

This clonotype showed up many times. This chain uses TRBV6-5 with TRBJ1-1; D is uncertain. The germline CDR1 and CDR2 sequences are MNHEY and SVGAGI. The CDR3 totals 14 residues. Trimming cost V 2 bases and J 4 bases, with 11 bases left between them. The CDR3 bases are TGTGCCAGCAGTTACCCCGGGTCCGGCACTGAAGCTTTCTTT. It specifies CASSYPGSGTEAFF.

This clonotype was detected ten times or more. The chain uses TRBV6-2 or TRBV6-3 and TRBJ2-1; 9 nucleotides agree with TRBD2. CDR1 and CDR2 from the germline V gene are MNHEY and SVGEGT. J gave up 3 bases and V 2 bases, and 2 bases lay outside the gene matches. CDR3 length equals 15 residues. This CDR3 reads CASSYLAGFYNEQFF. As DNA, the CDR3 is TGTGCCAGCAGTTACCTAGCGGGGTTCTACAATGAGCAGTTCTTC.

This clonotype was seen ten or more times. The chain employs TRBV5-1 and TRBJ2-1; D possibly corresponds to TRBD1 (6 bases). Trimming cost V 1 base and J 8 bases, with 10 bases left between them. The CDR3 spans 13 residues. The germline V gene encodes CDR1 SGHRS and CDR2 YFSETQ. The CDR3 sequence: CASSLTGLDEQFF. The DNA for the CDR3 is TGCGCCAGCAGCTTGACAGGGTTGGATGAGCAGTTCTTC.

A note on this clonotype: At one of its ends the junction is not consistent with the germline gene, which may arise from a read error. J is TRBJ2-6 and V is TRBV5-1; unclear D gene. CDR1 SGHRS and CDR2 YFSETQ come from the germline V gene. The CDR3 extends over 15 amino acids. The CDR3 DNA reads TGCTCCAGCAGCTTGTCTGTCTCTGTGGCCAACGTCCTGACTTTC. Protein product: CSSSLSVSVANVLTF.

In its sample, this clonotype was seen many times. The chain carries TRBV7-2 and TRBJ2-2; D is undetermined. The V end lost 5 bases, the J end lost 4 bases, and 11 bases lay between the germline ends. CDR1 and CDR2 from the germline V gene are SGHTA and FQGNSA. The CDR3 runs 14 residues. CDR3 DNA: TGTGCCAGCAGCGAAGGTGGACCCACCGGGGAGCTGTTTTTT. Its translation is CASSEGGPTGELFF.

This clonotype was picked up many times. The V gene is TRBV2, the J gene TRBJ2-5; D call uncertain. The CDR3 sequence is 11 residues long. Germline values: CDR1 SNHLY, CDR2 FYNNEI. Trimming removed 8 bases at V and 2 bases at J, with 6 bases between. DNA of the CDR3: TGTGCCAGCGGCCTACAAGAGACCCAGTACTTC. Its protein is CASGLQETQYF. The full variable domain, completed using reference TRBV2 and TRBJ2-5, is EPEVTQTPSHQVTQMGQEVILRCVPISNHLYFYWYRQILGQKVEFLVSFYNNEISEKSEIFDDQFSVERPDGSNFTLKIRSTKLEDSAMYFCASGLQETQYFGPGTRLLVL.

This clonotype was counted a few times. The DNA for the CDR3 is TGCAGTGCTAGAAGCGGGAGGGCCTCAGAGACCCAGTACTTC. This gives the protein CSARSGRASETQYF. The V gene is TRBV20-1, the J gene TRBJ2-5, with TRBD2 matching over 10 bases. The V gene's germline CDR1 is DFQATT and CDR2 SNEGSKA (reference sequence). With 2 bases clipped from V and 4 bases from J, the junction kept 4 bases outside the gene matches. This CDR3 has 14 residues.

This clonotype was seen many times. J is TRBJ1-1 and V is TRBV7-2, with D uncertain. The CDR3 is made up of 13 amino acids. V was cut by 7 bases and J by 0 bases, with 9 bases left in between. CDR1 SGHTA and CDR2 FQGNSA come from the germline V gene. DNA of the CDR3: TGTGCCAGCACGCAACAAATGAACACTGAAGCTTTCTTT. The encoded protein is CASTQQMNTEAFF.

At least ten counts were recorded for this clonotype. The chain links TRBV12-3 or TRBV12-4 to TRBJ1-5; 7 positions agree with TRBD1. CDR3 length: 16 amino acids. Unmatched junction bases numbered 8, after V lost 3 bases and J lost 3 bases. The chain's CDR3 is CASSFWDSYINQPQHF. The CDR3 bases are TGTGCCAGCAGTTTTTGGGACAGCTACATCAATCAGCCCCAGCATTTT.

Ten or more counts support this clonotype. This chain joins TRBV27 and TRBJ2-7; D might be TRBD2 (6 bases). Germline CDR1 is MNHEY and CDR2 is SMNVEV (reference sequence). The V gene lost 3 bases and the J gene lost 1 base, with 10 bases spanning the gap. The CDR3 sequence is 14 residues long. The CDR3 DNA reads as TGTGCCAGCAGTTTTGCGGGATCTTCCTACGAGCAGTACTTC. Translation: CASSFAGSSYEQYF.

This clonotype has at least ten counts. V is TRBV6-2 or TRBV6-3 and J is TRBJ2-1; D remains ambiguous. Trimming cost V 2 bases and J 1 base, with 9 bases left between them. CDR1 and CDR2 from the germline V gene are MNHEY and SVGEGT. The CDR3 totals 15 residues. The CDR3: CASSYAPGSYNEQFF. CDR3 sequence (DNA): TGTGCCAGCAGTTACGCCCCTGGATCCTACAATGAGCAGTTCTTC.

The chain employs TRBV10-3 and TRBJ2-3; D might be TRBD2 (5 bases). Trimming removed 6 bases at V and 4 bases at J, with 8 bases between. The CDR3 runs to 12 residues. CDR1 is ENHRY, CDR2 SYGVKD, per germline. CDR3 coding DNA: TGTGCCATCAGGGACTCCTCAGATACGCAGTATTTT. It specifies CAIRDSSDTQYF.

This clonotype appeared many times. The chain couples TRBV5-5 to TRBJ1-1, with TRBD1 identical over 7 bases. The J segment lost 8 bases and the V segment lost 3 bases, leaving 7 bases of the junction unmatched. Germline CDR1 is SGHKS and CDR2 is YYEKEE (reference sequence). The CDR3 has 13 residues. CDR3 sequence (DNA): TGTGCCAGCAGCTGGGGGACAGACCTCGAAGCTTTCTTT. It encodes CASSWGTDLEAFF.

Sample share makes this clonotype medium-sized. The chain carries TRBV5-6 and TRBJ1-1; D gene unclear. CDR3 length equals 12 residues. V was trimmed by 4 bases and J by 10 bases, leaving 14 bases between them. Looked up from germline, CDR1 is SGHDT and CDR2 is YYEEEE. Written as DNA, the CDR3 is TGTGCCAGCAGCCCGGGAGGGAGCCTAGCTTTCTTT. It yields the protein CASSPGGSLAFF.

This clonotype was detected many times. This chain links TRBV5-1 with TRBJ2-3; 7 bases agree with TRBD2. This CDR3 region has 13 residues. CDR1 is SGHRS, CDR2 YFSETQ, per germline. J gave up 6 bases and V 5 bases, and 6 bases lay outside the gene matches. The CDR3, as DNA: TGCGCCAGCAGACCCCAGGGAGGGGATACGCAGTATTTT. Translating it yields CASRPQGGDTQYF.

This clonotype was counted many times. This chain links TRBV27 with TRBJ2-7; a weak D match, TRBD1 (5 bases). Germline CDR1 reads MNHEY; CDR2 reads SMNVEV (reference sequence). V was clipped by 5 bases and J by 9 bases, with 14 bases between them. This CDR3 is built from 12 residues. The CDR3 sequence is CASSLRAGMQYF. CDR3 bases: TGTGCCAGCAGTCTTCGGGCAGGGATGCAGTACTTC.

This clonotype was seen at least ten times. The chain joins TRBV5-1 to TRBJ2-3; 7 bases agree with TRBD2. This CDR3 region has 17 residues. Germline V gives CDR1 SGHRS, CDR2 YFSETQ. V lost 4 bases, J lost 0 bases, and 11 bases stayed unmatched. Written as DNA, the CDR3 is TGCGCCAGCAGCCTCCGGGACTACCGGCCCAGCACAGATACGCAGTATTTT. Amino acid sequence: CASSLRDYRPSTDTQYF.

This clonotype was seen a few times. The gene calls are TRBV20-1 and TRBJ2-3; D is unresolved. Trimming cost V 0 bases and J 1 base, with 14 bases left between them. Germline-derived CDR1 and CDR2 are DFQATT and SNEGSKA (reference sequence). The length of the CDR3 is 16 residues. CDR3 sequence reads: CSARDWARVGTDTQYF. DNA of the CDR3: TGCAGTGCTAGAGACTGGGCTCGCGTCGGCACAGATACGCAGTATTTT.

Relative to its sample, this clonotype is medium-sized. The chain combines TRBV6-2 or TRBV6-3 with TRBJ1-2; weak D call: TRBD1 (5 bases). The CDR3 is 13 residues long. Trimming pared 4 bases from V and 6 bases from J, leaving 12 bases between. Looked up from germline, CDR1 is MNHEY and CDR2 is SVGEGT. CDR3 sequence (DNA): TGTGCCAGCAGTTGGGGACTAGTGGATGGCTACACCTTC. Amino acids: CASSWGLVDGYTF.

In its sample, this clonotype is medium-sized. This chain uses TRBV5-1 with TRBJ2-3; D is possibly TRBD1 or TRBD2 (5 bases each). V was clipped by 0 bases and J by 10 bases, with 15 bases between them. Germline V gives CDR1 SGHRS, CDR2 YFSETQ. This CDR3 has 14 amino acids. The CDR3 DNA follows: TGCGCCAGCAGCTTGGGGGACCGACAAGGGGCGCAGTATTTT. This gives the protein CASSLGDRQGAQYF.